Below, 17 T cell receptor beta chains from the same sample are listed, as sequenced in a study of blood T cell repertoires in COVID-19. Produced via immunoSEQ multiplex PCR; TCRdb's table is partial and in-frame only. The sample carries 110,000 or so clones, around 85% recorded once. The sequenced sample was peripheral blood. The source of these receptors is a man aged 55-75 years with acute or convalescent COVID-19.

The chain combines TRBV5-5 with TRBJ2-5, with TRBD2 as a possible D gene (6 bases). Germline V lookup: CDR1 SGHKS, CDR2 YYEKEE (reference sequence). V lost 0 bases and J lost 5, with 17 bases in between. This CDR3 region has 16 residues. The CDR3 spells CASSLAGGGTTETQYF. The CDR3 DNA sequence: TGTGCCAGCAGCTTGGCTGGGGGAGGCACAACCGAGACCCAGTACTTC.

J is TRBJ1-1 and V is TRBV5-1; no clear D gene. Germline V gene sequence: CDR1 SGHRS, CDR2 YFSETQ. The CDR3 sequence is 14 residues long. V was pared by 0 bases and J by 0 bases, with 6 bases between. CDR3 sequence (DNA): TGCGCCAGCAGCTTGGGGGCCATGAACACTGAAGCTTTCTTT. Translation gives CASSLGAMNTEAFF.

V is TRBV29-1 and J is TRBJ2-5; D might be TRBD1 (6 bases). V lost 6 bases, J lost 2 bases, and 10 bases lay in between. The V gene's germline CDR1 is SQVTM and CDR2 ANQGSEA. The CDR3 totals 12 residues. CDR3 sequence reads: CSVGQNQETQYF. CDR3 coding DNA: TGCAGCGTCGGACAGAATCAAGAGACCCAGTACTTC.

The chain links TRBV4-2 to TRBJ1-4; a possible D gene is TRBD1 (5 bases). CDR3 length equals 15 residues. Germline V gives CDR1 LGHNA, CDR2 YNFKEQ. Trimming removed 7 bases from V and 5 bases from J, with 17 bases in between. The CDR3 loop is CASTSNGGENEKLFF. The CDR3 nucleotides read TGTGCCAGCACCTCCAACGGGGGAGAGAATGAAAAACTGTTTTTT.

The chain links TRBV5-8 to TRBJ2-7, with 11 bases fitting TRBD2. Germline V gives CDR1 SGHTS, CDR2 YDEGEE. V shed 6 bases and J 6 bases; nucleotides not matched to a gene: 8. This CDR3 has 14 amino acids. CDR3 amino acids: CASTSSGTSGEQYF. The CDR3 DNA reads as TGTGCCAGCACCAGTTCCGGGACTAGCGGCGAGCAGTACTTC.

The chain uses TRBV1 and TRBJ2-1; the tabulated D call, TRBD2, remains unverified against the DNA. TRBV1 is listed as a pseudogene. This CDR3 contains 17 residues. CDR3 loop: CTSSQGPSASEYNEQFF. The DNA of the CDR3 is TGCACCAGCAGCCAAGGGCCTAGCGCGTCCGAATACAATGAGCAGTTCTTC.

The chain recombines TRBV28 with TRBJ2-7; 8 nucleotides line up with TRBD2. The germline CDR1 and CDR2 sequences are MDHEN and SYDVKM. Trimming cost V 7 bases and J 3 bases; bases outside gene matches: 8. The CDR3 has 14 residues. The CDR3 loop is CASKAGASYYEQYF. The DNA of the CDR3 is TGTGCCAGCAAAGCGGGAGCCTCATACTACGAGCAGTACTTC.

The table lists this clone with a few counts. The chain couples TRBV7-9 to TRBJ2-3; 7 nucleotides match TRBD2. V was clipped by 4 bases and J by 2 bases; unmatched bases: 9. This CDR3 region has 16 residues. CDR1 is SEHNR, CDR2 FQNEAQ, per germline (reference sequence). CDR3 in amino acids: CASSSLSGALTDTQYF. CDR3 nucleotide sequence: TGTGCCAGCAGCTCCCTAAGCGGGGCCCTCACAGATACGCAGTATTTT.

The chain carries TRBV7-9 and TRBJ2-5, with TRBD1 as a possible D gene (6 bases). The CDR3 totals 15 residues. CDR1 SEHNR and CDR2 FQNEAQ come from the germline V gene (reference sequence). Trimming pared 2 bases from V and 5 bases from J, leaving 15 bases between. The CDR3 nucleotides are TGTGCCAGCAGCTTATACCAGGGGATGTTGGAGACCCAGTACTTC. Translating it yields CASSLYQGMLETQYF.

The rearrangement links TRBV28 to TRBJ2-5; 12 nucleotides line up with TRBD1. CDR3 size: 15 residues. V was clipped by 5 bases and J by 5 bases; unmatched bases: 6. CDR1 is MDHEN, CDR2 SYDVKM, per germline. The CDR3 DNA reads TGTGCCAGCAGTCAAGGGACAGGGGGCTGGGAGACCCAGTACTTC. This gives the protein CASSQGTGGWETQYF.

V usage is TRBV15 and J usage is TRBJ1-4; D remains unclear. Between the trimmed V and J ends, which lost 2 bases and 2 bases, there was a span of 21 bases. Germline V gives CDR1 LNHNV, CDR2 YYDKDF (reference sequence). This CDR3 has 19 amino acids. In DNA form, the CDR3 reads TGTGCCACCAGCAGACTTAAACACGAAACCAGGCCTACTAATGAAAAACTGTTTTTT. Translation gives CATSRLKHETRPTNEKLFF.

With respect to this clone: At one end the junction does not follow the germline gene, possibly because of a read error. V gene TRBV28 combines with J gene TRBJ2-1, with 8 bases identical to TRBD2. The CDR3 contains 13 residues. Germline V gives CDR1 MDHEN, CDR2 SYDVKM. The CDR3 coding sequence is TGCGCGGGAGGTAAGGCCTCCTACAATGAGCAGTTCTTC. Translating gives CAGGKASYNEQFF.

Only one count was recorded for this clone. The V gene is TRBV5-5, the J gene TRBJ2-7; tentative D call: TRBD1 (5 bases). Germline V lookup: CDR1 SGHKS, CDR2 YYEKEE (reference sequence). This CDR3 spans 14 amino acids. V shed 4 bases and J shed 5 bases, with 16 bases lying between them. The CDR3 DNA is TGTGCCAGCAGCCCATTTAGCAGGGCGGACGAGCAGTACTTC. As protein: CASSPFSRADEQYF.

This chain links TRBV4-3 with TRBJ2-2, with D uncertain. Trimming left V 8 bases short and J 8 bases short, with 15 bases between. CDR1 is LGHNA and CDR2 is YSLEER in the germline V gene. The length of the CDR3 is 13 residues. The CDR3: CASSYTPPGELFF. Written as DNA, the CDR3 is TGCGCCAGCTCTTACACCCCACCGGGGGAGCTGTTTTTT.

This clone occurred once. The CDR3 spells CASSLLVQETQYF. The CDR3 DNA reads as TGTGCCAGCAGCCTACTAGTGCAAGAGACCCAGTACTTC. The chain joins TRBV7-8 to TRBJ2-5, with D possibly TRBD2 on 5 matching bases. V dropped 5 bases and J dropped 2 bases, with 9 bases sitting between them. The germline CDR1 and CDR2 sequences are SGHVS and FQNEAQ. The CDR3 length is 13 residues.

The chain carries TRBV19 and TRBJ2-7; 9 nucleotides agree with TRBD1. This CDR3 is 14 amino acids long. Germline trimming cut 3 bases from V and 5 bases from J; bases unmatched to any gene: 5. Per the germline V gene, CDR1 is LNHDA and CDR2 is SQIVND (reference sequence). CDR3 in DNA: TGTGCCAGTAGTATGGACAGGGGTATCGACGAGCAGTACTTC. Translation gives CASSMDRGIDEQYF.

In nucleotides, the CDR3 is TGTGCCAGCTCACCCCCCCTTGGACAGAGCCTCTATGGCTACACCTTC. It codes for CASSPPLGQSLYGYTF. The gene calls are TRBV18 and TRBJ1-2; a possible D gene is TRBD1 (6 bases). This CDR3 region has 16 residues. Trimming cost V 3 bases and J 4 bases, with 18 bases left between them. Germline values: CDR1 KGHSH, CDR2 LQKENI.